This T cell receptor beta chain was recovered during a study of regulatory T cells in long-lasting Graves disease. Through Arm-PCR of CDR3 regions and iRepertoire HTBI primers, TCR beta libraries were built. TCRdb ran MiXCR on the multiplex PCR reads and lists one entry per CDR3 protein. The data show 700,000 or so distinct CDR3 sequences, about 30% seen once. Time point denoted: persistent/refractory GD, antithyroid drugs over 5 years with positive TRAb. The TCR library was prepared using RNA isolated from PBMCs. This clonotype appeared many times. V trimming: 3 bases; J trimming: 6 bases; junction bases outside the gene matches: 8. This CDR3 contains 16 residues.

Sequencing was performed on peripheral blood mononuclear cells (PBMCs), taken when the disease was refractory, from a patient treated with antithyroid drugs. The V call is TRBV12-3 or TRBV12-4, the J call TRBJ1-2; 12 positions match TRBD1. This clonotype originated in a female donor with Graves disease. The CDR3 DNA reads TGTGCCAGCAGTTTCGCCCGGGACAGGGGGCCGGATGGCTACACCTTC. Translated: CASSFARDRGPDGYTF.